This T cell receptor beta chain is from a study of blood T cell repertoires in COVID-19. About the study: The origin of the acute and convalescent COVID-19 samples was the United States, Italy and Spain. Nucleic acid was either cDNA or gDNA, and it came from T cells, B-cell-depleted T cells, or PBMCs.

This clone was seen just once. Per the original methods: Reference gene primers were amplified, and this amplification served to estimate nucleated cell counts. Data came from immunoSEQ multiplex PCR; TCRdb stores just in-frame clones and leaves some out. V and J calls plus clone size are reproduced from that table; the DNA served to infer D and trimming. The sample lists approximately 300,000 clones, 83% seen once, with 1.2% in the top ten. Sequenced: peripheral blood. The TCR sequence derives from a woman in her forties or fifties with acute or convalescent COVID-19.

The CDR3 spells CAISEGGGAGDEQYF. The CDR3 DNA follows: TGTGCCATCAGTGAGGGGGGGGGCGCCGGAGACGAGCAGTACTTC. The rearrangement links TRBV10-3 to TRBJ2-7; D perhaps matches TRBD2 (7 bases). V was shortened by 2 bases and J by 5 bases, with 16 bases between the two germline ends. The CDR3 is 15 amino acids. Germline V gives CDR1 ENHRY, CDR2 SYGVKD.